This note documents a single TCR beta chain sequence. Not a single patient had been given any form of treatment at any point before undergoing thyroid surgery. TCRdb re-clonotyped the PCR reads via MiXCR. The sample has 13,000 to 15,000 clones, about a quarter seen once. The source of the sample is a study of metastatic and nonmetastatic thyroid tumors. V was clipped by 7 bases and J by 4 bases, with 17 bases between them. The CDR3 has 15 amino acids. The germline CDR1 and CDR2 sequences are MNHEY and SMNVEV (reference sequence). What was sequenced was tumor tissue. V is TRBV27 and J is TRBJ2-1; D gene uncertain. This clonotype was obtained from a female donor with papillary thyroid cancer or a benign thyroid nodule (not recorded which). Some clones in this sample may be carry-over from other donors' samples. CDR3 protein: CASTRPPVNYNEQFF. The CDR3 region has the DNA TGTGCCAGCACCCGCCCGCCGGTAAATTACAATGAGCAGTTCTTC.